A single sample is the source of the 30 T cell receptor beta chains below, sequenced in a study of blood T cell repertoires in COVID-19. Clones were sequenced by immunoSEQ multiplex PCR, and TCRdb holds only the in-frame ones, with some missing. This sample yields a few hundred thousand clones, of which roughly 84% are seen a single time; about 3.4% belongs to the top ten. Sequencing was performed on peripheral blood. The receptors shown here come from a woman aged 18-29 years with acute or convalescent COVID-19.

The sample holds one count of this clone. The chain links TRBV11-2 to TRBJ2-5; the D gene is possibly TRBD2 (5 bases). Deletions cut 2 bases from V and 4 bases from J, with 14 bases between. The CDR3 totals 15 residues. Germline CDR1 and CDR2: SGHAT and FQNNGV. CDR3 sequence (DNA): TGTGCCAGCAGCTTAAGTACGGGATTTCGAGAGACCCAGTACTTC. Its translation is CASSLSTGFRETQYF.

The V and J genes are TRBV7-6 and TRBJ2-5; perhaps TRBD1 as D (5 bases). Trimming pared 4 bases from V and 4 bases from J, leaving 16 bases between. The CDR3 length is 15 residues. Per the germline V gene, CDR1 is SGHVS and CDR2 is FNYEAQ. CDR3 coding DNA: TGTGCCAGCAGCTCAATGTGGCAGGGTGGAGAGACCCAGTACTTC. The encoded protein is CASSSMWQGGETQYF.

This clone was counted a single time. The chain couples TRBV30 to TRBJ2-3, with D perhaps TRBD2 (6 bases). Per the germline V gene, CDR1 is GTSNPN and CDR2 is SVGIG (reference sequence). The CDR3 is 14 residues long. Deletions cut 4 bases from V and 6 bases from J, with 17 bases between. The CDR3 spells CAWTKGGRFDTQYF. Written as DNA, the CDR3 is TGTGCCTGGACCAAAGGAGGGCGGTTTGATACGCAGTATTTT.

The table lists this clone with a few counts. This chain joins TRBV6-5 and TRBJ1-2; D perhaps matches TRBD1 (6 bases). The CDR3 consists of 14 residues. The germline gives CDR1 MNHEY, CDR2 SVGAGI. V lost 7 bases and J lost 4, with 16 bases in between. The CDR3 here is CASNPQQGTYGYTF. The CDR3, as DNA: TGTGCCAGCAACCCTCAACAGGGTACCTATGGCTACACCTTC.

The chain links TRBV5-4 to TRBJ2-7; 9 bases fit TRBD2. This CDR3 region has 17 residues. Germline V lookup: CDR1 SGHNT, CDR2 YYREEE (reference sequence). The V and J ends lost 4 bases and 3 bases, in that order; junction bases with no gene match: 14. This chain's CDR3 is CASSRLGTSPRVYEQYF. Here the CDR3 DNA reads TGTGCCAGCAGCCGCCTCGGGACTAGCCCACGGGTCTACGAGCAGTACTTC.

In DNA form, the CDR3 reads TGTGCCAGCAGCTTTGACAGGGTTAACTACGAGCAGTACTTC. Residues: CASSFDRVNYEQYF. This chain connects TRBV11-2 to TRBJ2-7; TRBD1 agrees at 7 bases. The CDR3 runs 14 residues. Germline loops: CDR1 SGHAT, CDR2 FQNNGV. Trimming took 3 bases from V and 3 from J; bases not matched to a gene: 5.

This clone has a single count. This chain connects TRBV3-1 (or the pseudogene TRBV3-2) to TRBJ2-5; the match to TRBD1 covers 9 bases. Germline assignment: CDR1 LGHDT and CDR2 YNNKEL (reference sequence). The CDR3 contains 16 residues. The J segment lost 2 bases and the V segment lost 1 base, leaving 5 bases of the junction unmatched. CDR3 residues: CASSQGTGARQETQYF. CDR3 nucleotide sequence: TGTGCCAGCAGCCAAGGGACAGGGGCCCGACAAGAGACCCAGTACTTC.

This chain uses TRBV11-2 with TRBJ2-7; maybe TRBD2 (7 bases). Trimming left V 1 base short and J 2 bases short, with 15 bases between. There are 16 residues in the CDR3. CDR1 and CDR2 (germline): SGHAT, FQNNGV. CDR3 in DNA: TGTGCCAGCAGCTTAGGCGGGGGCGGGACGGCCTACGAGCAGTACTTC. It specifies CASSLGGGGTAYEQYF. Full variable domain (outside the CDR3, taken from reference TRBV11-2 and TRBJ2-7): EAGVAQSPRYKIIEKRQSVAFWCNPISGHATLYWYQQILGQGPKLLIQFQNNGVVDDSQLPKDRFSAERLKGVDSTLKIQPAKLEDSAVYLCASSLGGGGTAYEQYFGPGTRLTVT.

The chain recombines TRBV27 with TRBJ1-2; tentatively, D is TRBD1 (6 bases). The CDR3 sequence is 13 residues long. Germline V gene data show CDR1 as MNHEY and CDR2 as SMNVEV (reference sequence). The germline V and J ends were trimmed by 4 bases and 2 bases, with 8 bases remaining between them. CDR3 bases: TGTGCCAGCAGTTCAACAGGGAACTATGGCTACACCTTC. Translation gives CASSSTGNYGYTF.

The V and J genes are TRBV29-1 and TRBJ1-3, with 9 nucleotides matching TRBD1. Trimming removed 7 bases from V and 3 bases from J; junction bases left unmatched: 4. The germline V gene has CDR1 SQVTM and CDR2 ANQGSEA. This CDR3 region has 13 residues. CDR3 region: CSALTGGGNTIYF. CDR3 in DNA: TGCAGCGCCTTGACAGGGGGTGGAAACACCATATATTTT.

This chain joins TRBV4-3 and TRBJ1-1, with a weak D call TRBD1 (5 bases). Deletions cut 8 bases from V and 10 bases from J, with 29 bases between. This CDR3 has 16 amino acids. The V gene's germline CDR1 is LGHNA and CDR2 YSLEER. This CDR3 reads CASGRHGSGGGGVAFF. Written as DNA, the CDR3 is TGCGCCAGCGGGCGACATGGTTCGGGGGGAGGAGGGGTAGCTTTCTTT.

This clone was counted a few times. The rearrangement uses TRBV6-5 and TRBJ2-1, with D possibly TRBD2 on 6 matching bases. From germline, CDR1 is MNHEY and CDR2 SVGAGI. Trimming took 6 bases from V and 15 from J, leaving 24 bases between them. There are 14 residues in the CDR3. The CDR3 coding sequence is TGTGCCAGCAGCCCGGACGTATCAGCCGGGGGACCGTTCTTC. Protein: CASSPDVSAGGPFF.

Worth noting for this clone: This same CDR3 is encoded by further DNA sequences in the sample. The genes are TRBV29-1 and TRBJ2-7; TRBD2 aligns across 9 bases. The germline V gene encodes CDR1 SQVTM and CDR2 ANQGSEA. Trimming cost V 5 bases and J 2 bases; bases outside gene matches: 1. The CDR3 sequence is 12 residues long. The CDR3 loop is CSVLAGPYEQYF. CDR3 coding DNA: TGCAGCGTTCTAGCGGGACCCTACGAGCAGTACTTC.

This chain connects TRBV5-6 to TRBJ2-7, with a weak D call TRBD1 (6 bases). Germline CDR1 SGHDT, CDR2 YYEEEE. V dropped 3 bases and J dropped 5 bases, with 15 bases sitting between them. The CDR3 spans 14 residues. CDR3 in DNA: TGTGCCAGCAGCTCGATGACAGGCCCCGACGAGCAGTACTTC. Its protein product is CASSSMTGPDEQYF.

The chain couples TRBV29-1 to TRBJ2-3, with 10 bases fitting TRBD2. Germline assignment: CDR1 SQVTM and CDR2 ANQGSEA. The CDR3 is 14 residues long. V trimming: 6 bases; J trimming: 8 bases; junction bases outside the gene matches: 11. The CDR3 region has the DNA TGCAGCGTCGAGCGTCTAGCGGGAGAGGTTACGCAGTATTTT. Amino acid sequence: CSVERLAGEVTQYF.

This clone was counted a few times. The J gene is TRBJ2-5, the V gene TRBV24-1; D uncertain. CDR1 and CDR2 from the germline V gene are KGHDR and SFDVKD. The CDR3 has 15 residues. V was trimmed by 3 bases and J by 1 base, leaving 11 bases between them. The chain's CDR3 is CATSDPASGQETQYF. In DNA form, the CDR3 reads TGTGCCACCAGTGATCCCGCCTCAGGCCAAGAGACCCAGTACTTC.

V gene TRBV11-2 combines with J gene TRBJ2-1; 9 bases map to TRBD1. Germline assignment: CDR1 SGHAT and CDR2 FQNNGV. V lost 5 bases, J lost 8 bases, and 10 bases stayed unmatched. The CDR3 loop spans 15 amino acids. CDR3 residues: CASSAQGAQIDEQFF. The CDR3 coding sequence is TGTGCCAGCAGCGCACAGGGGGCGCAAATCGATGAGCAGTTCTTC.

The CDR3 loop reads CASSGWENSNQPQHF. Here the CDR3 DNA reads TGTGCCAGCAGTGGGTGGGAGAATAGCAATCAGCCCCAGCATTTT. The chain employs TRBV2 and TRBJ1-5; D is undetermined. CDR3 length: 15 residues. Trimming pared 4 bases from V and 0 bases from J, leaving 10 bases between. Germline V lookup: CDR1 SNHLY, CDR2 FYNNEI.

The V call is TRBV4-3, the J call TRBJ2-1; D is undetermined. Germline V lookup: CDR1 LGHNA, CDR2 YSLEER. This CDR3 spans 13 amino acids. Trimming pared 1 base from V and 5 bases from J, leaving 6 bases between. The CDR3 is CASSQVLNNEQFF. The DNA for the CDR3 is TGCGCCAGCAGCCAAGTCCTAAACAATGAGCAGTTCTTC.

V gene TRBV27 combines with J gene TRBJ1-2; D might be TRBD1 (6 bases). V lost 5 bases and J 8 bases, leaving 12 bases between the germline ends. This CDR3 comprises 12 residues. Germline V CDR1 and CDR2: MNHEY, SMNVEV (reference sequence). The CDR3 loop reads CASSQDRLGYTF. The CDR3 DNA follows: TGTGCCAGCAGTCAAGACAGGCTCGGCTACACCTTC.

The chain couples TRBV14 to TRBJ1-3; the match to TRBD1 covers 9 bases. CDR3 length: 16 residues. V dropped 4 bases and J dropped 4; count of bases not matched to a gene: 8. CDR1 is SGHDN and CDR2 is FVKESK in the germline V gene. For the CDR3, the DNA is TGTGCCAGCAGCCCACCACAGGGGGCAACGGGAAACACCATATATTTT. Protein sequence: CASSPPQGATGNTIYF. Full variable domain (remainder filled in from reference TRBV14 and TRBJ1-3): EAGVTQFPSHSVIEKGQTVTLRCDPISGHDNLYWYRRVMGKEIKFLLHFVKESKQDESGMPNNRFLAERTGGTYSTLKVQPAELEDSGVYFCASSPPQGATGNTIYFGEGSWLTVV.

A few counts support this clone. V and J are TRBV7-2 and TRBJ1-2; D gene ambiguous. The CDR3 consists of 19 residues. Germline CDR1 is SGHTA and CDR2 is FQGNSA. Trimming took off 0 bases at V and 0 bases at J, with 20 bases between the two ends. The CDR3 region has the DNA TGTGCCAGCAGCTTAGCAGAGGGTGCCGCCTATCTTTCTAACTATGGCTACACCTTC. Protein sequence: CASSLAEGAAYLSNYGYTF.

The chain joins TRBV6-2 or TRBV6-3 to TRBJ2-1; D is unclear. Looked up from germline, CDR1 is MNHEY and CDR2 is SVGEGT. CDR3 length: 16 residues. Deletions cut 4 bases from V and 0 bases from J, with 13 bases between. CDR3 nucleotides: TGTGCCAGCAGTTTGTCGTCTACTCACTCCTACAATGAGCAGTTCTTC. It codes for CASSLSSTHSYNEQFF.

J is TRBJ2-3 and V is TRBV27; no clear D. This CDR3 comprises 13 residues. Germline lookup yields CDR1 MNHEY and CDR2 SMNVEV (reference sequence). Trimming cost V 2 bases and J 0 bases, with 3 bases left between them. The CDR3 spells CASSLPSTDTQYF. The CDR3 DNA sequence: TGTGCCAGCAGTTTACCTAGCACAGATACGCAGTATTTT.

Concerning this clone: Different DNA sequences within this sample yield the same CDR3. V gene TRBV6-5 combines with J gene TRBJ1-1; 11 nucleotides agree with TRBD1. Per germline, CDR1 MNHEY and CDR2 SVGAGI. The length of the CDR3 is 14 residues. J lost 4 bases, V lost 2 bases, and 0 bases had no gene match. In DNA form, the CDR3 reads TGTGCCAGCAGTTACGGGACAGGGGGCACTGAAGCTTTCTTT. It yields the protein CASSYGTGGTEAFF.

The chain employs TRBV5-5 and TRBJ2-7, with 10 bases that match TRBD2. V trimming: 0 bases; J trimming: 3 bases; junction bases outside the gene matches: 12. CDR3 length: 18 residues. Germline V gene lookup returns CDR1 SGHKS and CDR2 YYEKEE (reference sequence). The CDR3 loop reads CASSLAVAGGRGNYEQYF. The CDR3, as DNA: TGTGCCAGCAGCTTGGCGGTAGCGGGAGGACGGGGGAACTACGAGCAGTACTTC.

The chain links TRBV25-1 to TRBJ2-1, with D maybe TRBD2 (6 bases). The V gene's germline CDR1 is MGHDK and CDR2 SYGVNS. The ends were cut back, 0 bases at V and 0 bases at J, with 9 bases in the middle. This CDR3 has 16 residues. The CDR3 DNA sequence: TGTGCCAGCAGTGAATACGACGGGAGCTCCTACAATGAGCAGTTCTTC. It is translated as CASSEYDGSSYNEQFF.

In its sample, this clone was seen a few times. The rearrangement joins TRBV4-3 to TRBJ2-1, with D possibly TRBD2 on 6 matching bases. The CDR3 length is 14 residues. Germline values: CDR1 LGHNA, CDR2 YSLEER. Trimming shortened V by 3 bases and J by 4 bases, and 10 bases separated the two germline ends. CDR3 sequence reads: CASSQASAYNEQFF. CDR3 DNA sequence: TGCGCCAGCAGCCAGGCTAGCGCTTACAATGAGCAGTTCTTC.

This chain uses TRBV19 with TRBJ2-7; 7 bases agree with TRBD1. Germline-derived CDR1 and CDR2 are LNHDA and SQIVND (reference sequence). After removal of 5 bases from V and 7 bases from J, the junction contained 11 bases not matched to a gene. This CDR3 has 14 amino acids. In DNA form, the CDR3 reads TGTGCCAGTAGTGCACAGGGGTCCGGACGGGAGCAGTACTTC. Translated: CASSAQGSGREQYF.

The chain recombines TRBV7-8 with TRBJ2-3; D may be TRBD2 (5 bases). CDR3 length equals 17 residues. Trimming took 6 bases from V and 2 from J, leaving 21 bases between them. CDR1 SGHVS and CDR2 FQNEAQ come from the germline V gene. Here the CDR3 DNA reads TGTGCCAGCAGAAGTTATTCGCGAAGCGGCCTCACAGATACGCAGTATTTT. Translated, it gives CASRSYSRSGLTDTQYF. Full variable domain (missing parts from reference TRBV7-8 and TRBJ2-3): GAGVSQSPRYKVAKRGQDVALRCDPISGHVSLFWYQQALGQGPEFLTYFQNEAQLDKSGLPSDRFFAERPEGSVSTLKIQRTQQEDSAVYLCASRSYSRSGLTDTQYFGPGTRLTVL.